The clone carrying this TCR beta chain showed up just a few times. The data were taken from a study of blood T cells in healthy people across ages. The second PCR ran about 6 to 12 cycles with a sample-barcoded 5' primer and J-beta primers. Each of the cDNA molecules was tagged by a template-switch adaptor with 12 random nucleotides. A single record per CDR3 protein comes from TCRdb applying MiXCR to the 5' RACE reads. The table includes roughly 1,500,000 distinct CDR3 sequences, approximately 42% detected once. The CDR3 runs 12 residues. Germline lookup yields CDR1 DFQATT and CDR2 SNEGSKA (reference sequence). V lost 6 bases, J lost 7 bases, and 7 bases stayed unmatched.

This receptor was taken from a woman under 30 in good health. The genes are TRBV20-1 and TRBJ1-1, with 8 bases that match TRBD1. The sample taken for sequencing was blood. The CDR3 region has the DNA TGCAGTGCCAGGCTACAGGGGGGTGAAGCTTTCTTT. This translates into CSARLQGGEAFF.